One and the same sample provided the 9 T cell receptor beta chains below, sequenced in a study of CD8 T cells in Susac syndrome (dated by TCRdb to between 2018 and 2021). To prepare the library, the immunoSEQ multiplex PCR assay was applied. RNA was extracted using the RNeasy kit, and about 0.5 to 1 ug of the RNA was reverse transcribed with random hexamers. The public reads were quality trimmed at Q25 with fastp and then assembled into clones with MiXCR by TCRdb, keeping productive beta chains. Each CDR3 protein appears once, grouped with its most common genes and DNA. This sample holds 50,000 to 60,000 distinct CDR3 sequences; 85% to 95% were observed only once. 0.2% of the sample lies in the top ten. Sequencing was carried out using CD8+ T cells from PBMCs. These TCRs come from a human donor in good health.

This chain joins TRBV5-1 and TRBJ2-7; D is perhaps TRBD2 (7 bases). Germline CDR1 reads SGHRS; CDR2 reads YFSETQ. Deletions cut 1 base from V and 3 bases from J, with 14 bases between. This CDR3 has 15 residues. The CDR3 is CASSLNPGGHYEQYF. CDR3 DNA: TGCGCCAGCAGCTTGAACCCGGGGGGACACTACGAGCAGTACTTC.

This chain uses TRBV7-9 with TRBJ1-2, with no clear D. The V gene's germline CDR1 is SEHNR and CDR2 FQNEAQ (reference sequence). The CDR3 has 17 amino acids. V was pared by 5 bases and J by 3 bases, with 22 bases between. The chain's CDR3 is CASSPRFQQGKHYGYTF. CDR3 DNA sequence: TGTGCCAGCAGCCCCAGATTCCAACAAGGGAAGCACTATGGCTACACCTTC. Full variable domain (remainder filled in from reference TRBV7-9 and TRBJ1-2): DTGVSQNPRHKITKRGQNVTFRCDPISEHNRLYWYRQTLGQGPEFLTYFQNEAQLEKSRLLSDRFSAERPKGSFSTLEIQRTEQGDSAMYLCASSPRFQQGKHYGYTFGSGTRLTVV.

V and J are TRBV19 and TRBJ1-1; 7 nucleotides line up with TRBD1. Germline loops: CDR1 LNHDA, CDR2 SQIVND (reference sequence). CDR3 length: 17 amino acids. V was pared by 2 bases and J by 3 bases, with 12 bases of the junction left unmatched. CDR3 DNA: TGTGCCAGTAGTATAAGGACAGGCCGGAGAGCGGACACTGAAGCTTTCTTT. It yields the protein CASSIRTGRRADTEAFF.

The chain links TRBV7-2 to TRBJ2-2; D uncertain. Trimming pared 2 bases from V and 6 bases from J, leaving 10 bases between. CDR3 length: 14 residues. Germline assignment: CDR1 SGHTA and CDR2 FQGNSA. The chain's CDR3 is CASSLRQEPGELFF. The CDR3 nucleotides read TGTGCCAGCAGCTTAAGGCAGGAGCCCGGGGAGCTGTTTTTT. Full variable domain (outside the CDR3, taken from reference TRBV7-2 and TRBJ2-2): GAGVSQSPSNKVTEKGKDVELRCDPISGHTALYWYRQSLGQGLEFLIYFQGNSAPDKSGLPSDRFSAERTGGSVSTLTIQRTQQEDSAVYLCASSLRQEPGELFFGEGSRLTVL.

This chain links TRBV13 with TRBJ2-5; TRBD2 is a possible D gene (6 bases). V gave up 6 bases and J gave up 5 bases, with 16 bases separating them. The germline gives CDR1 PRHDT, CDR2 FYEKMQ (reference sequence). CDR3 length equals 14 residues. The CDR3 is CASSPGVAVETQYF. In DNA form, the CDR3 reads TGTGCCAGCAGTCCCGGGGTAGCGGTGGAGACCCAGTACTTC.

The V gene is TRBV10-3, the J gene TRBJ1-2; weak D call: TRBD1 (5 bases). Between the trimmed V and J ends, which lost 4 bases and 4 bases, there was a span of 10 bases. The germline V gene encodes CDR1 ENHRY and CDR2 SYGVKD. The CDR3 is 13 amino acids. CDR3 nucleotide sequence: TGTGCCATCAGTGGTGACAGCCTCTATGGCTACACCTTC. Amino acids: CAISGDSLYGYTF.

The V and J genes are TRBV12-3 or TRBV12-4 and TRBJ2-3, with a tentative D call TRBD1 (5 bases). This CDR3 has 14 residues. Between the trimmed V and J ends, which lost 4 bases and 1 base, there was a span of 9 bases. The CDR3 is CASSSQGGTDTQYF. The CDR3 DNA sequence: TGTGCCAGCAGTTCCCAGGGCGGCACAGATACGCAGTATTTT.

This clonotype appeared a single time. The chain couples TRBV12-3 or TRBV12-4 to TRBJ2-2; tentative D call: TRBD1 (6 bases). V was pared by 7 bases and J by 3 bases, with 21 bases between. The CDR3 is 17 amino acids. The CDR3: CASISRGITAHTGELFF. CDR3 coding DNA: TGTGCCAGCATTTCCAGGGGCATCACAGCCCACACCGGGGAGCTGTTTTTT.

The chain is built from TRBV10-3 and TRBJ2-5; unclear D gene. CDR3 length equals 11 residues. Germline V gene data show CDR1 as ENHRY and CDR2 as SYGVKD. The CDR3 sequence is CAIGMEETQYF. The CDR3 bases are TGTGCGATCGGAATGGAAGAGACCCAGTACTTC.